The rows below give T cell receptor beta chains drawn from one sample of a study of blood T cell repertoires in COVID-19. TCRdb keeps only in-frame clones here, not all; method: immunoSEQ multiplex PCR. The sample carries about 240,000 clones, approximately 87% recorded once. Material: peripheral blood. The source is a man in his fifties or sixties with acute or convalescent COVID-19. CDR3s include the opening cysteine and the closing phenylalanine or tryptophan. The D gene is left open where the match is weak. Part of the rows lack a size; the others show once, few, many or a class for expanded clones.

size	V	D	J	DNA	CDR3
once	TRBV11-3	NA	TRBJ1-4	TGTGCCAGCAGCCCCGGGACACCCGAGGTGGAAAAACTGTTTTTT	CASSPGTPEVEKLFF
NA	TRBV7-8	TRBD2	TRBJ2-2	TGTGCCAGCAGCTTAGTCGGCCCTAGCGGCACCGGGGAGCTGTTTTTT	CASSLVGPSGTGELFF
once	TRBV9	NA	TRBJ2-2	TGTGCCAGCAGCGTAGCGGGAGCCACCGGGGAGCTGTTTTTT	CASSVAGATGELFF
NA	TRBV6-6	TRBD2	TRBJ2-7	TGTGCCAGCAGTTACCTCAAACTAGCGGGAGCCTACGAGCAGTACTTC	CASSYLKLAGAYEQYF
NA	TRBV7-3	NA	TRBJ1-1	TGTGCCAGCAGCTTAGGGGGTCAGGGAGGCACTGAAGCTTTCTTT	CASSLGGQGGTEAFF
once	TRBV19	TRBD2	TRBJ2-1	TGTGCCAGTAGTATAGGACTAGCGGGAGACAATGAGCAGTTCTTC	CASSIGLAGDNEQFF
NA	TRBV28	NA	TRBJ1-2	TGTGCCAGCAGTTTGGGCCCTCTTGGCGGCTACACCTTC	CASSLGPLGGYTF
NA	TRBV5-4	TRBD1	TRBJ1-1	TGTGCCAGCAGACCGGGACAGGGGCGTTTGGGAGCTTTCTTT	CASRPGQGRLGAFF
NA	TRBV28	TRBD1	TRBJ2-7	TGTGCCAGCAGTTTGACGCCGGACAGGGGGATCTACGAGCAGTACTTC	CASSLTPDRGIYEQYF
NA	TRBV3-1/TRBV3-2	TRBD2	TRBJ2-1	TGTGCCAGCAGCCCCAGCGGGAGATCCGTCTCCTACAATGAGCAGTTCTTC	CASSPSGRSVSYNEQFF
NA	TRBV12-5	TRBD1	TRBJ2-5	TGTGCTAGTGGTAAAGGTCTCGCGACAGGGGTGAAAGAGACCCAGTACTTC	CASGKGLATGVKETQYF
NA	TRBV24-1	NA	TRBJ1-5	TGTGCCACCAGTCTGGGGCTCAATCAGCCCCAGCATTTT	CATSLGLNQPQHF
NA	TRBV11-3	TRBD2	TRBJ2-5	TGTGCCAGCAGCTTAGTGAGACTAGCGGGCACCCAAGAGACCCAGTACTTC	CASSLVRLAGTQETQYF
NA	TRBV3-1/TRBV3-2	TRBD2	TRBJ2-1	TGTGCCAGCAGCCCCCTAACCTCGGGGACTAGCGGGATGAATGAGCAGTTCTTC	CASSPLTSGTSGMNEQFF
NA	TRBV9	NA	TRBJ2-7	TGTGCCAGCAGCGTAGCAGGGGACAACTCCTACGAGCAGTACTTC	CASSVAGDNSYEQYF
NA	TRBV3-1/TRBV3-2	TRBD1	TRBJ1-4	TGTGCCAGCAGTCTTACAGGGGGAAATGAAAAACTGTTTTTT	CASSLTGGNEKLFF
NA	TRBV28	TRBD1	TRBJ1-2	TGTGCCAGCAGTCCGGGACAGGACATAAACTATGGCTACACCTTC	CASSPGQDINYGYTF